Listed below are T cell receptor beta chains from one sample, sequenced in a study of TIL therapy for anti-PD-1-resistant metastatic lung cancer. The data were produced by immunoSEQ multiplex PCR, yet TCRdb's version contains in-frame clones alone and is incomplete. Found here are some 46,000 clones, around 79% of them singletons; the top ten hold about 15%. The source was blood, collected at baseline. These receptors came from a man between 70 and 80 years old with non-small cell lung cancer. Both conserved end residues are trimmed from each CDR3.

V gene: TRBV5-1; J gene: TRBJ2-1; CDR3 protein: ASSPTSGRTAYNEQF
V gene: TRBV5-1; J gene: TRBJ2-5; CDR3 protein: ASSLEGRYQETQY
V gene: TRBV11-2; J gene: TRBJ2-3; CDR3 protein: ASKEQGWTDTQY
V gene: TRBV5-1; J gene: TRBJ2-1; CDR3 protein: ASSLALQRLSSYNEQF
V gene: TRBV4-1; J gene: TRBJ1-6; CDR3 protein: ASSPEVESSPLH
V gene: TRBV21-1; J gene: TRBJ2-7; CDR3 protein: ASSELAGGRSYEQY
V gene: TRBV4-1; J gene: TRBJ2-3; CDR3 protein: ASSQGLRGTQY
V gene: TRBV27; J gene: TRBJ1-5; CDR3 protein: ASSRRTGLNQPQH
V gene: TRBV25-1; J gene: TRBJ2-7; CDR3 protein: ASSELGNYEQY
V gene: TRBV18; J gene: TRBJ2-2; CDR3 protein: ASSLTQGTGELF
V gene: TRBV5-1; J gene: TRBJ2-7; CDR3 protein: ASSPRGQGSYEQY
V gene: TRBV7-7; J gene: TRBJ2-5; CDR3 protein: ASSLNPGLGETQY
V gene: TRBV15; J gene: TRBJ2-7; CDR3 protein: ATSNRGHSYEQY
V gene: TRBV27; J gene: TRBJ2-7; CDR3 protein: ASSLRGEVYEQY
V gene: TRBV5-1; J gene: TRBJ1-5; CDR3 protein: ASSPDTGGSQPQH
V gene: TRBV30; J gene: TRBJ2-7; CDR3 protein: AWNRGPQDEQY
V gene: TRBV5-4; J gene: TRBJ2-2; CDR3 protein: AGGGPRPGELF
V gene: TRBV5-1; J gene: TRBJ2-5; CDR3 protein: ASSMQGGGETQY
V gene: TRBV30; J gene: TRBJ1-1; CDR3 protein: AWSTAGGYLWTEAF
V gene: TRBV7-7; J gene: TRBJ2-2; CDR3 protein: ASSLAEGRGELF
V gene: TRBV11-1; J gene: TRBJ2-5; CDR3 protein: ASSSRAGEETQY
V gene: TRBV7-9; J gene: TRBJ2-7; CDR3 protein: ASSFLSTSPGEQY
V gene: TRBV7-9; J gene: TRBJ2-3; CDR3 protein: ASSFRTGMTDTQY
V gene: TRBV28; J gene: TRBJ1-1; CDR3 protein: ASSSDKFGTEAF
V gene: TRBV19; J gene: TRBJ1-4; CDR3 protein: ASRDPGTGVNEKLF
V gene: TRBV28; J gene: TRBJ2-6; CDR3 protein: ASSLEPSGANVLT
V gene: TRBV5-1; J gene: TRBJ2-3; CDR3 protein: ASREKAGVGTDTQY
V gene: TRBV13; J gene: TRBJ2-1; CDR3 protein: ASSLDRGYEQF
V gene: TRBV6-5; J gene: TRBJ1-2; CDR3 protein: ASSRGQGDGYT
V gene: TRBV7-7; J gene: TRBJ2-7; CDR3 protein: ASSLGTSGSYEQY
V gene: TRBV10-3; J gene: TRBJ1-4; CDR3 protein: AISESGATNEKLF
V gene: TRBV6-1; J gene: TRBJ2-7; CDR3 protein: ASSPGYFGSYEQY
V gene: TRBV5-1; J gene: TRBJ1-4; CDR3 protein: ASRVGNEKLF